The clone carrying this TCR beta chain was found a few times. The target antigen is unknown. MiXCR, run by TCRdb on the 5' RACE reads, gives a single entry per CDR3 protein. Found here are under 300,000 distinct CDR3 sequences, around 10% of them singletons; the top ten hold roughly 21%. This entry is derived from a study of T-cell memory formation after mild COVID-19. CDR3 length: 16 amino acids. Germline CDR1 LNHDA, CDR2 SQIVND (reference sequence). V was pared by 6 bases and J by 6 bases, with 20 bases between. Overall study findings and caveats: From day 15 to 85, contracting clones were balanced between CD4 and CD8, whereas later expanders leaned toward CD4+.

Sequencing was performed on PBMCs or a T cell subset sorted from them (not recorded which). The sequence came from a man between 18 and 29 years old who had mild COVID-19 (a few samples of this study predate the infection). Cell type and time point are not known. This chain uses TRBV19 with TRBJ1-4, with a possible D match to TRBD1 (6 bases). CDR3 nucleotide sequence: TGTGCCAGTAGAGGCCAGCACTCAGGGGCGGATGAAAAACTGTTTTTT. Amino acid sequence: CASRGQHSGADEKLFF.